This TCR beta chain is drawn from a study of blood T cell repertoires in COVID-19. This table comes from immunoSEQ multiplex PCR, and its TCRdb copy is limited to in-frame clones, with some not included. The sample lists around 300,000 clones, nearly 90% occurring once. Germline loops: CDR1 KGHDR, CDR2 SFDVKD. CDR3 size: 17 residues. Unmatched junction bases numbered 15, after V lost 6 bases and J lost 3 bases. The sequence derives from a woman aged 40 to 55 with COVID-19, enrolled during active disease. The chain uses TRBV24-1 and TRBJ2-5; 7 bases are a match to TRBD1. Input material: peripheral blood. The chain's CDR3 is CATSLVKPGQSKETQYF. CDR3 nucleotides: TGTGCCACCAGTCTGGTTAAACCGGGACAGTCAAAAGAGACCCAGTACTTC.